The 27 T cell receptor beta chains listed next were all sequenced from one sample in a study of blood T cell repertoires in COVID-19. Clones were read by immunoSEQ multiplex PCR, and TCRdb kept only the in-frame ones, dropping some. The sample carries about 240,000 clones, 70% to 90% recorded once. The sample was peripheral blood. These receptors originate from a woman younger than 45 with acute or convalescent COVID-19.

The CDR3 reads CASSDFMGVPGELFF. CDR3 nucleotides: TGTGCCAGCAGTGACTTTATGGGAGTACCCGGGGAGCTGTTTTTT. The rearrangement joins TRBV6-4 to TRBJ2-2, with a possible D match to TRBD2 (5 bases). In germline, CDR1 is MRHNA, CDR2 SNTAGT. V was pared by 1 base and J by 6 bases, with 12 bases between. This CDR3 has 15 amino acids.

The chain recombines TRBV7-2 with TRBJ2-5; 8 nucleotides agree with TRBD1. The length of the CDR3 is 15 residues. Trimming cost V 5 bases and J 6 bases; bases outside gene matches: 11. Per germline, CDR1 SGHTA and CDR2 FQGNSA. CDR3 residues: CASSVTQGAVKTQYF. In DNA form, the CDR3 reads TGTGCCAGCAGCGTGACCCAGGGGGCGGTAAAGACCCAGTACTTC.

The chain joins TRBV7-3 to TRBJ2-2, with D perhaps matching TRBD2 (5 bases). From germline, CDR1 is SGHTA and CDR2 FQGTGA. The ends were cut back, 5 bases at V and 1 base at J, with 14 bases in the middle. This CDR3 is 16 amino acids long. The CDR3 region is CASSPHRELNTGELFF. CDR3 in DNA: TGTGCCAGCAGCCCCCACCGGGAATTGAACACCGGGGAGCTGTTTTTT.

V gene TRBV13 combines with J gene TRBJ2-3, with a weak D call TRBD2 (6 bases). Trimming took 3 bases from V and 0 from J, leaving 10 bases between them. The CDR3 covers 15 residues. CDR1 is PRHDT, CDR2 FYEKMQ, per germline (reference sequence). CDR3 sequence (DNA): TGTGCCAGCAGCTTGTTTAGCGGTAGCACAGATACGCAGTATTTT. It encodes CASSLFSGSTDTQYF.

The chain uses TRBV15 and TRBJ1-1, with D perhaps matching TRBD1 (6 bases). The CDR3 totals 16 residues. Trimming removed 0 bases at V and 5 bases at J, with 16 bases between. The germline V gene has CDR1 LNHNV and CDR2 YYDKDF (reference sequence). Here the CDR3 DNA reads TGTGCCACCAGCAGAGAGCCAGGGGCCGCGGATACTGAAGCTTTCTTT. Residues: CATSREPGAADTEAFF. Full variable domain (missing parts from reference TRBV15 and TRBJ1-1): DAMVIQNPRYQVTQFGKPVTLSCSQTLNHNVMYWYQQKSSQAPKLLFHYYDKDFNNEADTPDNFQSRRPNTSFCFLDIRSPGLGDTAMYLCATSREPGAADTEAFFGQGTRLTVV.

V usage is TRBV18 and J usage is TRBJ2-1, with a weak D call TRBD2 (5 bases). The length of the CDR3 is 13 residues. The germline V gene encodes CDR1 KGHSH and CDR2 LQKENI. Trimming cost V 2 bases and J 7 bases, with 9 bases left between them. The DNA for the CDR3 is TGTGCCAGCTCACCAAGGCTAGCAAATGAGCAGTTCTTC. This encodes CASSPRLANEQFF.

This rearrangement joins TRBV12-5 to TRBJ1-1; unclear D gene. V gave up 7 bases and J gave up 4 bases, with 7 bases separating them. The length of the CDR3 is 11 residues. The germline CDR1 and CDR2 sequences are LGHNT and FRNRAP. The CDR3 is CASEQFTEAFF. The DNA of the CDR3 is TGTGCTAGTGAACAATTCACTGAAGCTTTCTTT.

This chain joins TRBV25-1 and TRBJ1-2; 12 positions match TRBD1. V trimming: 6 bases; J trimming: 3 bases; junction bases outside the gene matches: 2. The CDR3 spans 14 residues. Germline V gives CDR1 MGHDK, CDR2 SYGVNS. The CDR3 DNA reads TGTGCCAGCAGGGGACAGGGGGCGGACTATGGCTACACCTTC. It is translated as CASRGQGADYGYTF.

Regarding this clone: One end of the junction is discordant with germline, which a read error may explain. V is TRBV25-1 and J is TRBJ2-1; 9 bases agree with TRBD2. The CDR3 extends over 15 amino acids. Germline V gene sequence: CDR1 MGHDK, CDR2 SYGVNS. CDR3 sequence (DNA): TGTGCCAGCATCAGGACTAGCGCCTACTACGATGAGCAGTTCTTC. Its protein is CASIRTSAYYDEQFF.

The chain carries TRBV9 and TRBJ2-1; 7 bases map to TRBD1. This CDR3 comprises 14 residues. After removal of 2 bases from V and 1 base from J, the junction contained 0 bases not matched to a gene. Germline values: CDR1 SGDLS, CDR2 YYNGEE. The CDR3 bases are TGTGCCAGCAGCGTGGGACAGTCCTACAATGAGCAGTTCTTC. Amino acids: CASSVGQSYNEQFF.

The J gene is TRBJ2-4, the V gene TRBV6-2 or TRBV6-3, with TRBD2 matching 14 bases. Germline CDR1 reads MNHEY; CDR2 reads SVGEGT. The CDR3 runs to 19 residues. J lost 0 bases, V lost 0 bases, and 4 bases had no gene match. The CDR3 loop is CASSYSGLAGAPAKNIQYF. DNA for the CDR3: TGTGCCAGCAGTTACTCGGGACTAGCGGGAGCCCCAGCCAAAAACATTCAGTACTTC.

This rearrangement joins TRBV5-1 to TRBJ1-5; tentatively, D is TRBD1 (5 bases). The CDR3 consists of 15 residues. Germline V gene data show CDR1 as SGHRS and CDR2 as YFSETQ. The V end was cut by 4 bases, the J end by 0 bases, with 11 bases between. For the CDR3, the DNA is TGCGCCAGCAGCCGGGGAGGGACTAGCAATCAGCCCCAGCATTTT. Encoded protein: CASSRGGTSNQPQHF.

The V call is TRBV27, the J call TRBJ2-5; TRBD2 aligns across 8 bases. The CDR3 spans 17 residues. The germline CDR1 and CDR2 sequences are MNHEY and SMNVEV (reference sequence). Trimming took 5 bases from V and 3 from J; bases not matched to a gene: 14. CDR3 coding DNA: TGTGCCAGCAGTACCGGGGGCGGGAGGCCCTTAGAAGAGACCCAGTACTTC. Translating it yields CASSTGGGRPLEETQYF.

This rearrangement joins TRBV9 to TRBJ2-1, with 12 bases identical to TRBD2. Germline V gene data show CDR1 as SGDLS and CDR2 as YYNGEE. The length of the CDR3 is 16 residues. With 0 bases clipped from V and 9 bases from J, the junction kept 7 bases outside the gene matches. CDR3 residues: CASSVGSSGRAVEQFF. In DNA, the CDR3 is TGTGCCAGCAGCGTAGGGTCTAGCGGGAGGGCGGTTGAGCAGTTCTTC. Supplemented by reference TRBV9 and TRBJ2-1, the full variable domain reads DSGVTQTPKHLITATGQRVTLRCSPRSGDLSVYWYQQSLDQGLQFLIQYYNGEERAKGNILERFSAQQFPDLHSELNLSSLELGDSALYFCASSVGSSGRAVEQFFGPGTRLTVL.

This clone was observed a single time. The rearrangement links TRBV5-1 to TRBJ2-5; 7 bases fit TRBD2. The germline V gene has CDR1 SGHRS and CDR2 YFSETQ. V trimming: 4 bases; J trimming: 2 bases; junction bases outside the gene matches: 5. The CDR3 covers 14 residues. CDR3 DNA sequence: TGCGCCAGCAGCACGACGGGACTACAAGAGACCCAGTACTTC. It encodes CASSTTGLQETQYF. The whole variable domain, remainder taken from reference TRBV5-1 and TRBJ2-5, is KAGVTQTPRYLIKTRGQQVTLSCSPISGHRSVSWYQQTPGQGLQFLFEYFSETQRNKGNFPGRFSGRQFSNSRSEMNVSTLELGDSALYLCASSTTGLQETQYFGPGTRLLVL.

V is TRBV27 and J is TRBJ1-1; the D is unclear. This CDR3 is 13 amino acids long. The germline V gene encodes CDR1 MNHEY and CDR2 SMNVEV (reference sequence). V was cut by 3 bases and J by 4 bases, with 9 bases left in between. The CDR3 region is CASSFQVFTEAFF. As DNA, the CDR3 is TGTGCCAGCAGTTTCCAGGTTTTCACTGAAGCTTTCTTT.

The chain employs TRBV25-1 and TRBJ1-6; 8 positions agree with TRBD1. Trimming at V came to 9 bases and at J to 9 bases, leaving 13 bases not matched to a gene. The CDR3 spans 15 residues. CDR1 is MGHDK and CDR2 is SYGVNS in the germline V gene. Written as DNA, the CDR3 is TGTGCCAGTTCGACCTCCGGACAGGGAGTTTCACCCCTCCACTTT. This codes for CASSTSGQGVSPLHF.

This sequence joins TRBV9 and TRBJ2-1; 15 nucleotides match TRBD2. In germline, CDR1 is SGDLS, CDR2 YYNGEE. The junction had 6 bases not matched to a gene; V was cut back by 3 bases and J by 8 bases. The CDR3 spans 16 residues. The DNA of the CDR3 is TGTGCCAGCAGCGCCGGACTAGCGGGAGGGTTGGATGAGCAGTTCTTC. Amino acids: CASSAGLAGGLDEQFF.

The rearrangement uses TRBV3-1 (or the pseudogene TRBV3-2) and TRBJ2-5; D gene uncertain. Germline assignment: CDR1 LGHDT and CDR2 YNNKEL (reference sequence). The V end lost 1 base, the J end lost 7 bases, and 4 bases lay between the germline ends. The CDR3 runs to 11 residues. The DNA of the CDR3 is TGTGCCAGCAGCCAAGTCGGGACCCAGTACTTC. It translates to CASSQVGTQYF.

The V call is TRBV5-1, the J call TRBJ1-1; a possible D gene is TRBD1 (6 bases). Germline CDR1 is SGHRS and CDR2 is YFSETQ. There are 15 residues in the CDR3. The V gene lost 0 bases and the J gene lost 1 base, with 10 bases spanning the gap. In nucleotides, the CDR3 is TGCGCCAGCAGCTTGGGCGACAGGACGAACACTGAAGCTTTCTTT. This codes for CASSLGDRTNTEAFF.

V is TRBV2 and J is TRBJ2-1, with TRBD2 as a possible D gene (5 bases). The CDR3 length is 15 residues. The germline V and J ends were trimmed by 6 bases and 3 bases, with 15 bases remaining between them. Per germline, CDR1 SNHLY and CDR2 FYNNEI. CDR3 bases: TGTGCCAGCAGCCACCGGGAAGACTACTACAATGAGCAGTTCTTC. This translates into CASSHREDYYNEQFF.

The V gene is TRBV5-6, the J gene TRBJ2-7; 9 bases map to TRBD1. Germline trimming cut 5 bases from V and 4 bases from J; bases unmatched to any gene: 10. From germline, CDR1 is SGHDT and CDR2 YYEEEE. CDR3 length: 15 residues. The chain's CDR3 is CASSSPGQGRYEQYF. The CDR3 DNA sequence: TGTGCCAGCAGTTCCCCGGGACAGGGTCGTTACGAGCAGTACTTC.

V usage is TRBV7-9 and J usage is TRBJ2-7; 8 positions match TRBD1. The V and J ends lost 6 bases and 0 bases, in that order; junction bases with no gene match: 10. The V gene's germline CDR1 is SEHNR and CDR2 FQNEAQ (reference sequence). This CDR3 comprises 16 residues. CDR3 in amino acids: CASSIMGQESSYEQYF. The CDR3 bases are TGTGCCAGCAGTATCATGGGACAGGAAAGCTCCTACGAGCAGTACTTC.

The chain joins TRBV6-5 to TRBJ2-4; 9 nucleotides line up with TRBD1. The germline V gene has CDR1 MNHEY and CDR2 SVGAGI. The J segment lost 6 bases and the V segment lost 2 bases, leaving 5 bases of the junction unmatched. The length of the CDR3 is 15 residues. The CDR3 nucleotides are TGTGCCAGCAGTTACGAGGGACAGGGAATAAACATTCAGTACTTC. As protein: CASSYEGQGINIQYF.

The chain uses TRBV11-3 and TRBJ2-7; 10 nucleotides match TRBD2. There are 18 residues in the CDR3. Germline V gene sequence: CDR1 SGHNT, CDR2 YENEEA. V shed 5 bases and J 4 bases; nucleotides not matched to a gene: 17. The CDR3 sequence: CASSKVGASGSKMYEQYF. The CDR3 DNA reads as TGTGCCAGCAGCAAGGTGGGGGCTAGCGGGAGTAAAATGTACGAGCAGTACTTC.

In DNA, the CDR3 is TGTGCCAGTAGAAAATTGACTAGCGGGATATCCGAGCAGTACTTC. Translation gives CASRKLTSGISEQYF. The V call is TRBV19, the J call TRBJ2-7; 11 bases align to TRBD2. With V trimmed by 6 bases and J by 6 bases, 10 bases remained unmatched. CDR1 is LNHDA, CDR2 SQIVND, per germline (reference sequence). This CDR3 is built from 15 residues.

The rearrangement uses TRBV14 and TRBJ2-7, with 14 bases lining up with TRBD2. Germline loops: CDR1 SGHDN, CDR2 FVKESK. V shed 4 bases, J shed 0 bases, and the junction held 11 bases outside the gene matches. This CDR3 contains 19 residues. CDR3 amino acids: CASSLTSGTSGRHSYEQYF. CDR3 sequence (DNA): TGTGCCAGCAGCCTAACCTCCGGGACTAGCGGGAGACACTCCTACGAGCAGTACTTC.